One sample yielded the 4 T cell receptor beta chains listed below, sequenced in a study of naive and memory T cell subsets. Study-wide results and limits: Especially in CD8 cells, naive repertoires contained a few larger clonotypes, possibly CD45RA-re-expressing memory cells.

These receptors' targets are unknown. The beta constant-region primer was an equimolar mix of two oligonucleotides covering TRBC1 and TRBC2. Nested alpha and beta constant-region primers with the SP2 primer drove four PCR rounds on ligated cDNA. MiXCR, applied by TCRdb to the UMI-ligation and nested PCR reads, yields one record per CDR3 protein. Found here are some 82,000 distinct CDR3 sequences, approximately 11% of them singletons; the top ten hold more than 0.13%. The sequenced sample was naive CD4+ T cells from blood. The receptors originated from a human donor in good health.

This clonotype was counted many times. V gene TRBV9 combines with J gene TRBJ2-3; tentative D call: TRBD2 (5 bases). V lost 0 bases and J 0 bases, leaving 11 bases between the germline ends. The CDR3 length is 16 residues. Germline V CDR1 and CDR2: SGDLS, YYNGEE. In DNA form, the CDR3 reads TGTGCCAGCAGCGTAGTTCTGGCGGGTAGCACAGATACGCAGTATTTT. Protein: CASSVVLAGSTDTQYF.

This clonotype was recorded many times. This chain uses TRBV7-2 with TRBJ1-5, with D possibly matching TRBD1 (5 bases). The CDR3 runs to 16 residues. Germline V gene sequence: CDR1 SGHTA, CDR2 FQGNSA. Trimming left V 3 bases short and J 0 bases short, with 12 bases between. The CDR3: CASSLQTEISNQPQHF. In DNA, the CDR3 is TGTGCCAGCAGCTTGCAGACAGAGATTAGCAATCAGCCCCAGCATTTT.

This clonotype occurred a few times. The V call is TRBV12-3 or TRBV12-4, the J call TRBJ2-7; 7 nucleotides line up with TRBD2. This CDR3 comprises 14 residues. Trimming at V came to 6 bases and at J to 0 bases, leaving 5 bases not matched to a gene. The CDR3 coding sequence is TGTGCCAGCAGGGCCGGGACTACCTCCTACGAGCAGTACTTC. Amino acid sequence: CASRAGTTSYEQYF.

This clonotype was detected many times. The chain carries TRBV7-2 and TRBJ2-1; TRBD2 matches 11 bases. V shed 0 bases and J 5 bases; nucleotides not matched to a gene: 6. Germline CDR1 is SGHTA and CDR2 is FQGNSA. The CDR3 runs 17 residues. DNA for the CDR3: TGTGCCAGCAGCTTAGCGTCGGGTAGCGGGGGGGACAATGAGCAGTTCTTC. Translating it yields CASSLASGSGGDNEQFF.